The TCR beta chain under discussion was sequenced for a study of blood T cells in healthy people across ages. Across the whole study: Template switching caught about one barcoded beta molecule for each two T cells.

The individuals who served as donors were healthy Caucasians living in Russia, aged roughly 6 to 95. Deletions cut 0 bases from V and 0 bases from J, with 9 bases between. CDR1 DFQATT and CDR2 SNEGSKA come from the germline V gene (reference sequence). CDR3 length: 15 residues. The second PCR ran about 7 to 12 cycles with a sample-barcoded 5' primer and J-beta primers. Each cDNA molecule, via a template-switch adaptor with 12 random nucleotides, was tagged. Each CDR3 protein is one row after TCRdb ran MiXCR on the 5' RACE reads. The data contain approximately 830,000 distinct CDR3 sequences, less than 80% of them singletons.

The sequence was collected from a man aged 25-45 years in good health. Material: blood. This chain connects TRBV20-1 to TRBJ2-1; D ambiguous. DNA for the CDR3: TGCAGTGCTAGAGAGTGGCGAAGCTCCTACAATGAGCAGTTCTTC. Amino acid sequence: CSAREWRSSYNEQFF.